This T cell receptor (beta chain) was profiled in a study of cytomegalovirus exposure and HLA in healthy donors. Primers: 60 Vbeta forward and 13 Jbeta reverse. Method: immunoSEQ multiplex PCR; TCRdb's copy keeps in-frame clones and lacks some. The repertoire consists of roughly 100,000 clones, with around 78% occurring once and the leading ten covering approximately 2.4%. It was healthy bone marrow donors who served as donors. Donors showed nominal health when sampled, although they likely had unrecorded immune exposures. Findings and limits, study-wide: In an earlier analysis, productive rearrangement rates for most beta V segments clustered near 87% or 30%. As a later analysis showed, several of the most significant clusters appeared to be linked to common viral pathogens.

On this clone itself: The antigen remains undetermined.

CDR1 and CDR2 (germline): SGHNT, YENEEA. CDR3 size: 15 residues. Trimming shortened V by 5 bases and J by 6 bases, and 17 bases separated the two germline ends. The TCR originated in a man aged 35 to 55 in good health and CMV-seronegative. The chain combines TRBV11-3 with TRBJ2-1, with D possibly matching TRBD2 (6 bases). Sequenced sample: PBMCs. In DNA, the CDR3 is TGTGCCAGCAGCCCCCGGGGCGGGGCCCGCAATGAGCAGTTCTTC. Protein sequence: CASSPRGGARNEQFF.